The 15 T cell receptor beta chains presented below share a single source sample, sequenced in a study of response to subunit inactivated influenza vaccine. TCRdb passed the RT-PCR reads through MiXCR, listing each CDR3 protein once. The data hold over 650,000 distinct CDR3 sequences, with about 18% observed a single time. The sample here was PBMCs from blood, taken around 5 days after vaccination. The source of these receptors is a man in his forties or fifties who received an inactivated influenza vaccine.

This clonotype has only a few counts. CDR3 loop: CSAADRGGTDTQYF. The DNA for the CDR3 is TGCAGTGCCGCGGACAGGGGTGGTACAGATACGCAGTATTTT. The V call is TRBV20-1, the J call TRBJ2-3, with TRBD1 identical over 9 bases. The CDR3 has 14 amino acids. J gave up 3 bases and V 6 bases, and 7 bases lay outside the gene matches. Germline CDR1 and CDR2: DFQATT and SNEGSKA (reference sequence).

This clonotype was seen once. This may be a read error, as it is one base from a much larger clone. This chain uses TRBV12-3 or TRBV12-4 with TRBJ1-2; D is ambiguous. The CDR3 length is 13 residues. The CDR3: CARSLAEGYGYTF. The CDR3 bases are TGTGCCCGCAGTTTAGCGGAGGGATATGGCTACACCTTC.

The chain joins TRBV6-5 to TRBJ2-3; D could derive from TRBD1 or TRBD2 (5 bases each). This CDR3 region has 16 residues. The V and J ends lost 2 bases and 2 bases respectively, with 14 bases between them. Germline CDR1 reads MNHEY; CDR2 reads SVGAGI. The CDR3 here is CASSYGGLSSTDTQYF. The DNA for the CDR3 is TGTGCCAGCAGTTACGGGGGTCTCTCGTCCACAGATACGCAGTATTTT.

This clonotype was seen once. The chain uses TRBV7-2 and TRBJ2-2; tentatively, D is TRBD2 (6 bases). The CDR3 length is 17 residues. CDR1 is SGHTA, CDR2 FQGNSA, per germline. The V end lost 5 bases, the J end lost 0 bases, and 16 bases lay between the germline ends. In DNA form, the CDR3 reads TGTGCCAGCAGCCTCCACTGGCGGGGCCCGAACACCGGGGAGCTGTTTTTT. Encoded protein: CASSLHWRGPNTGELFF.

J is TRBJ2-5 and V is TRBV20-1; D could derive from TRBD1 or TRBD2 (6 bases each). Germline V gene sequence: CDR1 DFQATT, CDR2 SNEGSKA (reference sequence). Trimming removed 4 bases at V and 5 bases at J, with 17 bases between. This CDR3 has 14 residues. The CDR3 DNA reads as TGCAGTGCTACATACTCCGAGGGGGGTGAGACCCAGTACTTC. This sequence encodes CSATYSEGGETQYF.

This clonotype was seen more than once but under ten times. This chain links TRBV20-1 with TRBJ2-2; 10 positions match TRBD2. The germline gives CDR1 DFQATT, CDR2 SNEGSKA (reference sequence). The CDR3 extends over 15 amino acids. CDR3 coding DNA: TGCAGAGCGCCCGCTAGCGGGGGTAACACCGGGGAGCTGTTTTTT. It is translated as CRAPASGGNTGELFF.

In this sample, this clonotype turned up a few times. The CDR3 sequence is CASSVLAGGTYEQYF. DNA of the CDR3: TGTGCCAGCAGCGTACTAGCGGGGGGCACCTACGAGCAGTACTTC. The V gene is TRBV5-6, the J gene TRBJ2-7; 12 nucleotides align to TRBD2. Germline trimming cut 4 bases from V and 2 bases from J; bases unmatched to any gene: 4. This CDR3 region has 15 residues. CDR1 and CDR2 (germline): SGHDT, YYEEEE.

CDR3 amino acids: CASSQSGTGAQYF. The CDR3 region has the DNA TGTGCCAGCAGCCAGTCCGGGACAGGGGCGCAGTACTTC. The gene calls are TRBV3-1 and TRBJ2-7; 10 nucleotides agree with TRBD1. CDR3 length: 13 amino acids. The J segment lost 9 bases and the V segment lost 3 bases, leaving 5 bases of the junction unmatched. Looked up from germline, CDR1 is LGHDT and CDR2 is YNNKEL (reference sequence).

The CDR3 bases are TGTGCCAGCAGCCTCCGTGGAGCGGGGATAAATGAGCAGTTCTTC. Protein sequence: CASSLRGAGINEQFF. The chain carries TRBV11-2 and TRBJ2-1, with 7 bases fitting TRBD2. Germline-derived CDR1 and CDR2 are SGHAT and FQNNGV. The CDR3 totals 15 residues. V trimming: 5 bases; J trimming: 7 bases; junction bases outside the gene matches: 11.

The chain couples TRBV12-3 or TRBV12-4 to TRBJ2-1; D unclear. This CDR3 has 15 amino acids. V gave up 2 bases and J gave up 5 bases, with 13 bases separating them. Here the CDR3 DNA reads TGTGCCAGCAGTTTATCCGGGTTGGGAAACAATGAGCAGTTCTTC. Translated, it gives CASSLSGLGNNEQFF.

In this sample, this clonotype turned up a few times. The gene calls are TRBV3-1 and TRBJ2-2; TRBD2 agrees at 8 bases. Germline V gives CDR1 LGHDT, CDR2 YNNKEL (reference sequence). Losses at the gene ends were 0 bases for V and 4 bases for J; bases not matched to a gene: 7. This CDR3 is built from 17 residues. The DNA of the CDR3 is TGTGCCAGCAGCCAAGATGGGTGGCTAGCGGGCACCGGGGAGCTGTTTTTT. Translated: CASSQDGWLAGTGELFF.

This clonotype has at least ten counts. This chain uses TRBV7-2 with TRBJ1-1, with TRBD1 as a possible D gene (5 bases). V lost 1 base and J lost 1, with 10 bases in between. The CDR3 sequence is 15 residues long. Germline CDR1 reads SGHTA; CDR2 reads FQGNSA. CDR3 DNA sequence: TGTGCCAGCAGCTTAGTGCAGGGTTGGAACACTGAAGCTTTCTTT. This gives the protein CASSLVQGWNTEAFF.

This clonotype was seen a handful of times. The CDR3 DNA follows: TGTGCCAGCAGCGTAGCGGGGGGGGCTGCGGTCGGCTACACCTTC. It yields the protein CASSVAGGAAVGYTF. V and J are TRBV9 and TRBJ1-2; maybe TRBD1 (6 bases). Trimming left V 0 bases short and J 8 bases short, with 17 bases between. The CDR3 contains 15 residues. Germline CDR1 is SGDLS and CDR2 is YYNGEE.

This clonotype occurred many times. The V call is TRBV7-9, the J call TRBJ1-1, with unresolved D. The V gene lost 5 bases and the J gene lost 7 bases, with 14 bases spanning the gap. Germline V gives CDR1 SEHNR, CDR2 FQNEAQ (reference sequence). This CDR3 has 13 amino acids. This CDR3 reads CASSEGGYNEAFF. In DNA, the CDR3 is TGTGCCAGCAGCGAAGGAGGTTATAATGAAGCTTTCTTT.

There are a few counts of this clonotype. The CDR3 loop is CASTMRGSADTQYF. In nucleotides, the CDR3 is TGTGCCAGCACTATGAGGGGGTCGGCAGATACGCAGTATTTT. The chain recombines TRBV25-1 with TRBJ2-3; perhaps TRBD1 as D (6 bases). Trimming removed 7 bases at V and 4 bases at J, with 15 bases between. The CDR3 has 14 amino acids. CDR1 MGHDK and CDR2 SYGVNS come from the germline V gene.